These 16 T cell receptor beta chains share one sample of origin, sequenced in a study of CXCR3-negative and CXCR3-positive naive CD8 T cells. TRB cDNA was prepared as libraries by UMI-labeled 5' RACE. TCRdb re-analyzed the 5' RACE reads; it lists each CDR3 protein once, without DNA. This sample's table has about 70,000 distinct CDR3 sequences. These receptors have no identified antigens. Findings and caveats of the study: More hydrophobic TRB CDR3s were found in CXCR3-positive naive cells than in CXCR3-negative naive cells.

The sequencing input was naive CXCR3+ CD8+ T cells from blood. The subset: CD45RO-CCR7+CD27+CD95- naive CD8+ T cells expressing CXCR3 (TNR3+). The receptors shown here come from a human donor in good health. Some clones in this sample may be carry-over from other donors' samples.

The chain employs TRBV7-7 and TRBJ2-5; TCRdb's assignment of TRBD1 cannot be checked, as there is no DNA. CDR3 length: 15 residues. Germline loops: CDR1 SSHAT, CDR2 FNYEAQ (reference sequence). CDR3 loop: CASSFPRGGEETQYF.

The V and J genes are TRBV4-3 and TRBJ2-3. Germline assignment: CDR1 LGHNA and CDR2 YSLEER. This CDR3 has 15 amino acids. CDR3: CASSQDLRGTDTQYF.

This sequence joins TRBV4-2 and TRBJ2-2. Germline assignment: CDR1 LGHNA and CDR2 YNFKEQ. This CDR3 is built from 16 residues. This CDR3 is CASIQEGVSTTGELFF.

V gene TRBV4-1 combines with J gene TRBJ2-7. CDR1 MGHRA and CDR2 YSYEKL come from the germline V gene. The CDR3 contains 13 residues. The chain's CDR3 is CASSLSPSYEQYF.

The rearrangement uses TRBV28 and TRBJ2-7; TCRdb indicates TRBD2, and absent DNA this call remains unverified. The CDR3 is made up of 14 amino acids. The germline V gene has CDR1 MDHEN and CDR2 SYDVKM. CDR3 amino acids: CANASGGSSYEQYF.

The CDR3 sequence is CASSQGLVNNEQFF. The gene calls are TRBV6-2 or TRBV6-3 and TRBJ2-1; the D gene TCRdb calls, TRBD2, cannot be checked with no DNA. Per the germline V gene, CDR1 is MNHEY and CDR2 is SVGEGT. The CDR3 is 14 amino acids.

The chain links TRBV6-2 or TRBV6-3 to TRBJ2-1; TCRdb's assignment of TRBD2 cannot be checked, as there is no DNA. Germline loops: CDR1 MNHEY, CDR2 SVGEGT. The CDR3 totals 13 residues. CDR3 region: CASRGLGSDEQFF.

CDR3 sequence reads: CASSRAGESTEAFF. The rearrangement uses TRBV7-6 and TRBJ1-1; TCRdb picks TRBD1, but there is no DNA to check that call. This CDR3 has 14 residues. CDR1 SGHVS and CDR2 FNYEAQ come from the germline V gene.

The gene calls are TRBV7-3 and TRBJ2-7; TCRdb designates TRBD1, a call that cannot be tested without DNA. The CDR3 consists of 13 residues. Germline CDR1 SGHTA, CDR2 FQGTGA. This CDR3 is CASSLGSGGEQYF.

This chain connects TRBV7-3 to TRBJ2-3; TCRdb designates TRBD2, a call that cannot be tested without DNA. Germline V lookup: CDR1 SGHTA, CDR2 FQGTGA. The CDR3 is 15 residues long. CDR3 residues: CASSPSGGSTDTQYF.

The CDR3: CASTPRGAPEEETQYF. The chain joins TRBV6-2 or TRBV6-3 to TRBJ2-5; TCRdb's D call, TRBD1, is unchecked because there is no DNA. Germline CDR1 reads MNHEY; CDR2 reads SVGEGT. This CDR3 is 16 amino acids long.

The chain is built from TRBV7-3 and TRBJ2-1; as DNA is missing, the TRBD1 call by TCRdb cannot be tested. This CDR3 comprises 14 residues. Germline lookup yields CDR1 SGHTA and CDR2 FQGTGA. The CDR3 sequence is CASSLIVSSGEQFF.

V is TRBV7-9 and J is TRBJ1-5; with no DNA, the TCRdb D assignment of TRBD1 cannot be verified. The CDR3 has 13 residues. The germline gives CDR1 SEHNR, CDR2 FQNEAQ (reference sequence). CDR3: CASSDGGLQPQHF.

The rearrangement uses TRBV25-1 and TRBJ1-1; TCRdb's D call, TRBD1, is unchecked because there is no DNA. The CDR3 extends over 16 amino acids. Germline V gives CDR1 MGHDK, CDR2 SYGVNS. Here the CDR3 reads CASSSAGTGGNTEAFF.

The chain links TRBV12-3 or TRBV12-4 to TRBJ2-7. The CDR3 is 17 residues long. CDR3 protein: CASSLFVESRFSYEQYF.

This chain connects TRBV28 to TRBJ1-1; the TCRdb D gene call, TRBD1, has no DNA to confirm it. Germline CDR1 MDHEN, CDR2 SYDVKM. This CDR3 has 14 amino acids. CDR3 in amino acids: CASRAAGADTEAFF.